This T cell receptor (beta chain) was retrieved from a study of Ad26.COV2.S vaccination and SARS-CoV-2 variants. Treatment specified: some 19 received Ad26.COV2.S at low or high dose, single or two shots; about 5 received placebo; per-sample allocation not given. All samples were drawn on day 63, counting from the first vaccine or placebo injection. TCRdb's copy holds only in-frame clones and misses some; the assay was immunoSEQ multiplex PCR. Here the sample spans over 400,000 clones, roughly 90% being singletons. The ends were cut back, 5 bases at V and 3 bases at J, with 17 bases in the middle. CDR1 is SGHTA and CDR2 is FQGNSA in the germline V gene. The CDR3 contains 16 residues.

Sample: peripheral blood, taken in a trial of Ad26.COV2.S vaccine versus placebo. The sequence derives from a person between 18 and 59 years old who received the Ad26.COV2.S COVID-19 vaccine or a placebo. This chain uses TRBV7-2 with TRBJ2-4, with D possibly TRBD1 on 6 matching bases. The CDR3: CASSLRHDRSKNIQYF. The CDR3 DNA follows: TGTGCCAGCAGCCTACGGCACGACAGGAGCAAAAACATTCAGTACTTC. Full variable domain (remainder filled in from reference TRBV7-2 and TRBJ2-4): GAGVSQSPSNKVTEKGKDVELRCDPISGHTALYWYRQSLGQGLEFLIYFQGNSAPDKSGLPSDRFSAERTGGSVSTLTIQRTQQEDSAVYLCASSLRHDRSKNIQYFGAGTRLSVL.